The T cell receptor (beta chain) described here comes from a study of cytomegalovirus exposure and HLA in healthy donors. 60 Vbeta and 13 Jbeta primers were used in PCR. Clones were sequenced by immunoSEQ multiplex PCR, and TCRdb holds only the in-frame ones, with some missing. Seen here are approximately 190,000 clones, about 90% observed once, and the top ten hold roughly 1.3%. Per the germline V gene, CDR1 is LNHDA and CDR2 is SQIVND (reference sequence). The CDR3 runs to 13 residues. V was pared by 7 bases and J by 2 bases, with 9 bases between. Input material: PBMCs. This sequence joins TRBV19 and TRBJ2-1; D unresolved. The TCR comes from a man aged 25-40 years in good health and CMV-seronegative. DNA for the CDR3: TGTGCCAGTACCAGAGGCCCCTACAATGAGCAGTTCTTC. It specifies CASTRGPYNEQFF.